This TCR beta chain derives from a study of breast tumors, draining lymph nodes, adjacent tissues. Overall study findings and caveats: Tumor T cell lymph node origin was a supported hypothesis, not proven.

Axillary draining lymph nodes of breast cancer patients supplied the node samples. TCRdb recomputed calls from the multiplex PCR reads with MiXCR, one row per CDR3 protein. The table includes over 130,000 distinct CDR3 sequences, approximately 30% detected once. This clonotype rates as medium-sized. Its matching antigen is unknown. Trimming took off 7 bases at V and 6 bases at J, with 18 bases between the two ends. The germline V gene has CDR1 SGHTA and CDR2 FQGTGA. CDR3 length equals 15 residues. This rearrangement joins TRBV7-3 to TRBJ2-2; tentatively, D is TRBD1 (6 bases). The clonotype comes from a female donor with breast cancer. Some clones in this sample may be carry-over from other donors' samples. Sequenced sample: axillary lymph node tissue. The CDR3 sequence: CASTPTGPVSGELFF. DNA for the CDR3: TGTGCCAGCACTCCTACAGGGCCGGTGTCCGGGGAGCTGTTTTTT.